This T cell receptor beta chain appears in the sequencing data of a study of cytomegalovirus exposure and HLA in healthy donors. The V gene lost 1 base and the J gene lost 1 base, with 15 bases spanning the gap. The CDR3 loop spans 16 amino acids. CDR1 and CDR2 (germline): SGHDT, YYEEEE. PCR amplification relied on 60 Vbeta primers (plus 13 Jbeta primers). The repertoire was sequenced with immunoSEQ multiplex PCR; TCRdb's copy has only in-frame clones and lacks some. This table holds around 140,000 clones, approximately 72% found once. The chain joins TRBV5-6 to TRBJ2-7; D uncertain. The specimen sequenced was PBMCs. The receptor was isolated from a woman in her fifties or sixties in good health and CMV-seronegative. The CDR3 DNA reads TGTGCCAGCAGCTTGAGAGGTCATACTCAGTCCTACGAGCAGTACTTC. This codes for CASSLRGHTQSYEQYF.